A single TCR beta chain is shown here with its context. No antigen is known for it. This sample is part of a study of cytomegalovirus exposure and HLA in healthy donors. Germline V lookup: CDR1 GTSNPN, CDR2 SVGIG (reference sequence). This CDR3 has 17 amino acids. Trimming took off 2 bases at V and 7 bases at J, with 27 bases between the two ends. The PCR ran on 60 Vbeta and 13 Jbeta primers. Sequencing used immunoSEQ multiplex PCR; TCRdb keeps in-frame clones, though not all of them. The sample holds a few hundred thousand clones, almost 85% seen once. The study, taken as a whole, reports: There were some public TCRs occurring in many donors, but most TCR sequences were rare. Some segments of the V type, notably TRBV6-2 and TRBV6-3, were excluded as indistinguishable. Later on, analysis showed that most CMV-associated TCR beta chains appeared to be HLA-restricted.

The sequenced sample was PBMCs. The TCR comes from a woman aged 40 to 55 in good health and CMV-seropositive. The V call is TRBV30, the J call TRBJ2-7; D possibly corresponds to TRBD2 (6 bases). CDR3 loop: CAWSPGLVGGRGEEQYF. The CDR3 DNA reads as TGTGCCTGGAGTCCCGGGCTAGTGGGAGGTAGGGGTGAAGAGCAGTACTTC.